The 9 T cell receptor beta chains reported below all come from one sample, sequenced in a study of OX40 agonist ivuxolimab in advanced cancers. Only in-frame clones appear in the TCRdb table, and some are missing; sequencing was by immunoSEQ multiplex PCR. The table has about 96,000 clones, 84% seen once. Sequenced material: CD4+ or CD8+ T cells sorted from blood, taken in a trial of the OX40 agonist ivuxolimab. These receptors came from an adult with an advanced solid tumor such as melanoma, head and neck, liver or kidney cancer.

The chain carries TRBV12-5 and TRBJ2-6; a possible D gene is TRBD1 (5 bases). The length of the CDR3 is 16 residues. Trimming pared 5 bases from V and 2 bases from J, leaving 13 bases between. Germline V gene lookup returns CDR1 LGHNT and CDR2 FRNRAP. CDR3 DNA sequence: TGTGCTAGTGGTCAGGGAAATTGGGCTGGGGCCAACGTCCTGACTTTC. This codes for CASGQGNWAGANVLTF. The variable domain in full, with the rest retrieved from reference TRBV12-5 and TRBJ2-6, is DARVTQTPRHKVTEMGQEVTMRCQPILGHNTVFWYRQTMMQGLELLAYFRNRAPLDDSGMPKDRFSAEMPDATLATLKIQPSEPRDSAVYFCASGQGNWAGANVLTFGAGSRLTVL.

This chain joins TRBV2 and TRBJ2-3, with TRBD2 identical over 11 bases. The CDR3 runs to 16 residues. CDR1 and CDR2 from the germline V gene are SNHLY and FYNNEI. V shed 5 bases and J 4 bases; nucleotides not matched to a gene: 8. The CDR3 is CASSNRLAGRADTQYF. The CDR3, as DNA: TGTGCCAGCAGTAATAGACTAGCGGGGAGAGCAGATACGCAGTATTTT.

The rearrangement uses TRBV7-9 and TRBJ1-4; 9 bases fit TRBD1. Germline trimming cut 1 base from V and 8 bases from J; bases unmatched to any gene: 8. Germline V lookup: CDR1 SEHNR, CDR2 FQNEAQ (reference sequence). The CDR3 length is 16 residues. CDR3 nucleotide sequence: TGTGCCAGCAGCTTAGGATCCGGGACAGGGAGGGAAAAACTGTTTTTT. This gives the protein CASSLGSGTGREKLFF.

The chain uses TRBV15 and TRBJ1-2; D is perhaps TRBD1 (6 bases). CDR3 length: 12 amino acids. The ends were cut back, 3 bases at V and 6 bases at J, with 8 bases in the middle. The germline CDR1 and CDR2 sequences are LNHNV and YYDKDF (reference sequence). CDR3 nucleotide sequence: TGTGCCACCAGCAGGGAGGGGGATGGCTACACCTTC. Translating gives CATSREGDGYTF.

The chain joins TRBV19 to TRBJ2-1; 8 bases agree with TRBD2. The trim removed 5 bases at V and 6 bases at J, leaving 12 bases unmatched. This CDR3 spans 16 amino acids. Germline CDR1 reads LNHDA; CDR2 reads SQIVND (reference sequence). The CDR3 here is CASSAVAGRGGNEQFF. CDR3 nucleotides: TGTGCCAGTAGTGCGGTAGCGGGAAGAGGGGGCAATGAGCAGTTCTTC.

The V gene is TRBV5-5, the J gene TRBJ1-5, with D unresolved. Trimming left V 2 bases short and J 3 bases short, with 12 bases between. CDR1 SGHKS and CDR2 YYEKEE come from the germline V gene (reference sequence). This CDR3 spans 15 amino acids. CDR3 bases: TGTGCCAGCAGCTTCGGGCTAGCGGACAATCAGCCCCAGCATTTT. Translating it yields CASSFGLADNQPQHF.

This clone was seen just once. The chain couples TRBV5-1 to TRBJ1-2; TRBD1 might be the D (5 bases). The germline gives CDR1 SGHRS, CDR2 YFSETQ. The CDR3 is made up of 13 amino acids. V was shortened by 2 bases and J by 3 bases, with 8 bases between the two germline ends. DNA of the CDR3: TGCGCCAGCAGCTTTGACAGTGACTATGGCTACACCTTC. This encodes CASSFDSDYGYTF.

The chain combines TRBV5-1 with TRBJ2-1, with 10 bases fitting TRBD2. This CDR3 comprises 16 residues. Looked up from germline, CDR1 is SGHRS and CDR2 is YFSETQ. Germline trimming cut 0 bases from V and 6 bases from J; bases unmatched to any gene: 6. CDR3 in amino acids: CASSLALASGSNEQFF. CDR3 nucleotides: TGCGCCAGCAGCTTGGCCTTAGCTAGCGGGAGCAATGAGCAGTTCTTC.

V gene TRBV13 combines with J gene TRBJ2-5; D gene ambiguous. The J call may not be correct, given that the DNA end is closer to TRBJ2-7. The germline V gene encodes CDR1 PRHDT and CDR2 FYEKMQ (reference sequence). The CDR3 runs 14 residues. This chain's CDR3 is CASSLMLSSYEQYF. For the CDR3, the DNA is TGTGCCAGCAGCTTAATGCTCAGCTCCTACGAGCAGTACTTC.